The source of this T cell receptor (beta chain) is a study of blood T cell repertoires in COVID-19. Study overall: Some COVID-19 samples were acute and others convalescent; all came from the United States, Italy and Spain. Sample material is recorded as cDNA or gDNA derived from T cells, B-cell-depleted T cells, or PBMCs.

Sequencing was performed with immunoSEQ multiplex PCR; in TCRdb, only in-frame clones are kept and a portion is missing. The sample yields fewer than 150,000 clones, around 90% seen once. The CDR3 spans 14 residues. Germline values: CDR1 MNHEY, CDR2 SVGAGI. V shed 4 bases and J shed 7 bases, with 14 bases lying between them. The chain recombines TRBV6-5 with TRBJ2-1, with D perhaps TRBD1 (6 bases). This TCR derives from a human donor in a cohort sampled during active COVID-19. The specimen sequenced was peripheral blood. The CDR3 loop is CASSFGTRGNEQFF. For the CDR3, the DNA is TGTGCCAGCAGTTTCGGGACCAGGGGTAATGAGCAGTTCTTC.